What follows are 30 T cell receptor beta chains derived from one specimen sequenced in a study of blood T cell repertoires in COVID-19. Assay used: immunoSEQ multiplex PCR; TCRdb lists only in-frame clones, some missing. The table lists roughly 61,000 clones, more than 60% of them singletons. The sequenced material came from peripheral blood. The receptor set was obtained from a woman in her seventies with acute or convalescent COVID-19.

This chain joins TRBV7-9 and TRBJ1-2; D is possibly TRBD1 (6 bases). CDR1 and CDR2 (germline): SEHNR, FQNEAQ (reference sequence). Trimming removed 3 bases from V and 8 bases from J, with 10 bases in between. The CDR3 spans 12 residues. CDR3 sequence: CASSLQGMGYTF. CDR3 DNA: TGTGCCAGCAGCTTGCAGGGGATGGGCTACACCTTC.

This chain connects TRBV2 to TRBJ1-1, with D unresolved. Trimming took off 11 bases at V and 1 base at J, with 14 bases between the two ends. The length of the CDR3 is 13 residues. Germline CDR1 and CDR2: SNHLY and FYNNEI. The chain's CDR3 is CASLEIQNTEAFF. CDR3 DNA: TGTGCCTCCCTGGAGATACAGAACACTGAAGCTTTCTTT.

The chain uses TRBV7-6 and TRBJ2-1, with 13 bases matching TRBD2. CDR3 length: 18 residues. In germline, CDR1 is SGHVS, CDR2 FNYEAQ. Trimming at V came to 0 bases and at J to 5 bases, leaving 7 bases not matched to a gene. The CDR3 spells CASSLALLAGGPHNEQFF. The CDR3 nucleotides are TGTGCCAGCAGCTTAGCGCTACTAGCGGGGGGGCCCCACAATGAGCAGTTCTTC.

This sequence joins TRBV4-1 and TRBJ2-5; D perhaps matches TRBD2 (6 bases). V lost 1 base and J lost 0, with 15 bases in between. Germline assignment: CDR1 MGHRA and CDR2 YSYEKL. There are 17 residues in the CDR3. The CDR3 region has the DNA TGCGCCAGCAGCCAAGTATCTACGGGGAGGTACCAAGAGACCCAGTACTTC. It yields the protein CASSQVSTGRYQETQYF.

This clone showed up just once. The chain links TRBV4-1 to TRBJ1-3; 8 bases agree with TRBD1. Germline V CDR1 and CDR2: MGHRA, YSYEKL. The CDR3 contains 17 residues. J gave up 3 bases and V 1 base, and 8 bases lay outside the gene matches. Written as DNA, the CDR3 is TGCGCCAGCAGCCAAGGTATCGGACAGGGATTTGGAAACACCATATATTTT. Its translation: CASSQGIGQGFGNTIYF.

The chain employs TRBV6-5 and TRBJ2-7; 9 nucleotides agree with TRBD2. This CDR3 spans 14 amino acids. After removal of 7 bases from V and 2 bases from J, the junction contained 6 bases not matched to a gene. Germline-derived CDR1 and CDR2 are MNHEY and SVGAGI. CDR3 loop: CASTPTSGTYEQYV. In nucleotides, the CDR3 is TGTGCCAGCACCCCGACTAGCGGAACCTACGAGCAGTACGTC.

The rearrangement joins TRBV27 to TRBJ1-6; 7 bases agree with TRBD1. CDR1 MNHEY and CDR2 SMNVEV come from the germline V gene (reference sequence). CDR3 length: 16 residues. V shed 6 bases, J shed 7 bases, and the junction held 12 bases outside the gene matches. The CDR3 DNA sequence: TGTGCCAGCAGGTTGAACTGGGACAGATTAAATTCACCCCTCCACTTT. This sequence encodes CASRLNWDRLNSPLHF.

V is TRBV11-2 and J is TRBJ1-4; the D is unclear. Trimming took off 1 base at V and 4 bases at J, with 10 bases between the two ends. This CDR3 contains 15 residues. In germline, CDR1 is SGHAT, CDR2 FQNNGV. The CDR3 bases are TGTGCCAGCAGCTTAGTAAGACAACTTAATGAAAAACTGTTTTTT. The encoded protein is CASSLVRQLNEKLFF.

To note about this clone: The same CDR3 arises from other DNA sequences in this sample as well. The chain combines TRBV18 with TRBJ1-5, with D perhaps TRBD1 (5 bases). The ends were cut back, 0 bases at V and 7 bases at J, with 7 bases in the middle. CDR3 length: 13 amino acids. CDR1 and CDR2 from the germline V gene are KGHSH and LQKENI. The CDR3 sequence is CASSPPGGQPQHF. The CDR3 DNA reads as TGTGCCAGCTCACCACCGGGGGGGCAGCCCCAGCATTTT.

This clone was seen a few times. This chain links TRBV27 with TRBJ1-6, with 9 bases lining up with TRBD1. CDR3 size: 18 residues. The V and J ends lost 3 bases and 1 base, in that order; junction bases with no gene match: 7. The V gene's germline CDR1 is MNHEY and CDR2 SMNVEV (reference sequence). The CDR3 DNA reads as TGTGCCAGCAGTTTTAACAGGGGGCGAAGGTCCTATAATTCACCCCTCCACTTT. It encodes CASSFNRGRRSYNSPLHF.

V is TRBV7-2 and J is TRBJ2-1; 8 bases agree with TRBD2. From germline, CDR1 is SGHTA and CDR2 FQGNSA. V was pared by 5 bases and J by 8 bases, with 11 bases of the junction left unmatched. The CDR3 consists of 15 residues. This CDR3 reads CASSTVGTSYHEQFF. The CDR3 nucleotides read TGTGCCAGCAGCACCGTCGGGACTAGTTACCATGAGCAGTTCTTC.

The DNA for the CDR3 is TGCGCCAGCAGCTCCGGGAGGGGGATCACAGATACGCAGTATTTT. It codes for CASSSGRGITDTQYF. The chain has TRBV5-1 and TRBJ2-3, with TRBD2 matching 8 bases. The germline CDR1 and CDR2 sequences are SGHRS and YFSETQ. The CDR3 consists of 15 residues. With 3 bases clipped from V and 2 bases from J, the junction kept 5 bases outside the gene matches. The whole variable domain, remainder taken from reference TRBV5-1 and TRBJ2-3, is KAGVTQTPRYLIKTRGQQVTLSCSPISGHRSVSWYQQTPGQGLQFLFEYFSETQRNKGNFPGRFSGRQFSNSRSEMNVSTLELGDSALYLCASSSGRGITDTQYFGPGTRLTVL.

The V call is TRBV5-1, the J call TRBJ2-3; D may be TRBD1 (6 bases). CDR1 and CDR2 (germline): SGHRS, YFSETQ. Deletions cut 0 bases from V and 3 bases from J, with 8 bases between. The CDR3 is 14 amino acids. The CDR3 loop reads CASSLDRATDTQYF. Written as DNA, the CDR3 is TGCGCCAGCAGCTTGGACAGGGCGACAGATACGCAGTATTTT.

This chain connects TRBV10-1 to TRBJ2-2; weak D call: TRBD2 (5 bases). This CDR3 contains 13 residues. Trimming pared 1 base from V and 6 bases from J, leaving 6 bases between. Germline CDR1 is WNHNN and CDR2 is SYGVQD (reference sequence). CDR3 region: CASSEWGAGELFF. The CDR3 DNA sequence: TGCGCCAGCAGTGAGTGGGGAGCCGGGGAGCTGTTTTTT.

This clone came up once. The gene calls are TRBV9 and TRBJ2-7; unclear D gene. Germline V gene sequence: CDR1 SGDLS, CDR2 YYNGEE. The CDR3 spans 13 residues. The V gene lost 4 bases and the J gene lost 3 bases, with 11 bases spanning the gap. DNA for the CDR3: TGTGCCAGCAGCCCCCCCCGGAGCTACGAGCAGTACTTC. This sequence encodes CASSPPRSYEQYF.

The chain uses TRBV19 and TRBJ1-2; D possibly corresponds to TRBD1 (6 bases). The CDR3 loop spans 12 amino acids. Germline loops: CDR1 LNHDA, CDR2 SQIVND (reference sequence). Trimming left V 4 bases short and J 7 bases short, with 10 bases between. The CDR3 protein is CASSRYRAGYTF. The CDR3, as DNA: TGTGCCAGTAGTAGATACAGGGCTGGCTACACCTTC. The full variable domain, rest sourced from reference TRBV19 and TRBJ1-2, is DGGITQSPKYLFRKEGQNVTLSCEQNLNHDAMYWYRQDPGQGLRLIYYSQIVNDFQKGDIAEGYSVSREKKESFPLTVTSAQKNPTAFYLCASSRYRAGYTFGSGTRLTVV.

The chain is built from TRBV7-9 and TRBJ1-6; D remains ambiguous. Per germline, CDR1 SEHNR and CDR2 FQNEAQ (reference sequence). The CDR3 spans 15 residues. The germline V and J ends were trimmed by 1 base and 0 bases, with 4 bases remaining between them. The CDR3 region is CASSLGDSYNSPLHF. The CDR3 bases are TGTGCCAGCAGCTTAGGAGACTCCTATAATTCACCCCTCCACTTT.

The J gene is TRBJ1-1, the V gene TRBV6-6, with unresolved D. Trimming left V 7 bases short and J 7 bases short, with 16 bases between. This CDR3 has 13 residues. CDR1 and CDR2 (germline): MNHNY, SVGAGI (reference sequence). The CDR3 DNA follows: TGTGCCAGCATGGTAAAGAGAGACTTTGAAGCTTTCTTT. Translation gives CASMVKRDFEAFF.

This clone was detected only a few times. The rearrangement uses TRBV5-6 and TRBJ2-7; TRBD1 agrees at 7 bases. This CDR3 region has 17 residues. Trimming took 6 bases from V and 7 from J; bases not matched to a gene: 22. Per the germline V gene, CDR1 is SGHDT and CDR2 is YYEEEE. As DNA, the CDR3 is TGTGCCAGCAAACCCGGCGATGTGACAGGGACGATGGGGGAGCAGTACGTC. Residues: CASKPGDVTGTMGEQYV.

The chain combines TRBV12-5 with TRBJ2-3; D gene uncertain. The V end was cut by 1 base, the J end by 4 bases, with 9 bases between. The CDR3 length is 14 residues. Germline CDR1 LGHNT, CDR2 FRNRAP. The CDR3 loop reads CASGLAPVADTQYF. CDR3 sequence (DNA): TGTGCTAGTGGTTTGGCTCCGGTGGCAGATACGCAGTATTTT.

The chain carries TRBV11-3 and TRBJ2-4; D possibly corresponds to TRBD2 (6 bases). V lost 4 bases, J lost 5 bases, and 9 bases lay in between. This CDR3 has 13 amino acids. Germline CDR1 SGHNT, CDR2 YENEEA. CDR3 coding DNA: TGTGCCAGCAGCTCCGGGAGAGAAAACATTCAGTACTTC. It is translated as CASSSGRENIQYF.

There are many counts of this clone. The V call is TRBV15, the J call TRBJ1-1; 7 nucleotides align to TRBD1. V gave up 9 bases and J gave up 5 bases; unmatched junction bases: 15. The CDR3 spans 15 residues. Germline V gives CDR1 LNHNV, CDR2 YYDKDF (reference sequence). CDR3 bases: TGTGCCACTCGCGGACAGGCAATCTTGAGGACTGAAGCTTTCTTT. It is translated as CATRGQAILRTEAFF.

The CDR3 is CASSLLGAHRGRNYGYTF. DNA for the CDR3: TGTGCCAGCAGTTTATTAGGGGCTCACAGGGGGCGGAACTATGGCTACACCTTC. V usage is TRBV27 and J usage is TRBJ1-2; 9 bases map to TRBD1. This CDR3 spans 18 amino acids. Germline V lookup: CDR1 MNHEY, CDR2 SMNVEV (reference sequence). Losses at the gene ends were 1 base for V and 2 bases for J; bases not matched to a gene: 11.

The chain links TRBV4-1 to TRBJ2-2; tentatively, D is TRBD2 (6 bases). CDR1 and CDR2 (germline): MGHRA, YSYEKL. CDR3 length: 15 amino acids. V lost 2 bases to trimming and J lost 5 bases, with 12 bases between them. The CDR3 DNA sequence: TGCGCCAGCAGCCAATCGACGGGGAGGACCGGGGAGCTGTTTTTT. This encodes CASSQSTGRTGELFF.

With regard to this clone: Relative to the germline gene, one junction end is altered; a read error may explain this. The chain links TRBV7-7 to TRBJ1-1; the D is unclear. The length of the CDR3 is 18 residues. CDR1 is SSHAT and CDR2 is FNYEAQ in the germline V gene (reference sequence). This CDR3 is CASSLEARAERMNTEAFF. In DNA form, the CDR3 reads TGTGCTAGCAGCTTAGAGGCGAGGGCGGAAAGGATGAACACTGAAGCTTTCTTT.

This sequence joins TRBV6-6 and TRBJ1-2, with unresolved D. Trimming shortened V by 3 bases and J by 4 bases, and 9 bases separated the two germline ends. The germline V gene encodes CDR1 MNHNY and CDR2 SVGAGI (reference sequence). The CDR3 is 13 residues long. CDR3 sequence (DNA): TGTGCCAGCAGTTATTGGGCCAGCTATGGCTACACCTTC. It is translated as CASSYWASYGYTF.

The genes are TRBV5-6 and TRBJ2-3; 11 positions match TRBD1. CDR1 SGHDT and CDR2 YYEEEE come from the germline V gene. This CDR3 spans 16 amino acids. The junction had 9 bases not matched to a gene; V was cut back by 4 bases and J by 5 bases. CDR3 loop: CASSPDRGLWGDTQYF. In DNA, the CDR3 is TGTGCCAGCAGCCCGGACAGGGGGCTTTGGGGAGATACGCAGTATTTT.

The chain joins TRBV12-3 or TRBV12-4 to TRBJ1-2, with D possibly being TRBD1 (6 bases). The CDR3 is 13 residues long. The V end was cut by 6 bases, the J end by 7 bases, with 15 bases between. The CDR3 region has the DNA TGTGCCAGCAGCCCGACGTACAGGGTTGGCTACACCTTC. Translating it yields CASSPTYRVGYTF.

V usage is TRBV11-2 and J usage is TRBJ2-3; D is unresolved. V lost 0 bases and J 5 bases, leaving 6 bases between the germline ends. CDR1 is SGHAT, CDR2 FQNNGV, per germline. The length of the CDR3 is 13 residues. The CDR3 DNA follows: TGTGCCAGCAGCTTAGATCGAGGAGATACGCAGTATTTT. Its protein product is CASSLDRGDTQYF.

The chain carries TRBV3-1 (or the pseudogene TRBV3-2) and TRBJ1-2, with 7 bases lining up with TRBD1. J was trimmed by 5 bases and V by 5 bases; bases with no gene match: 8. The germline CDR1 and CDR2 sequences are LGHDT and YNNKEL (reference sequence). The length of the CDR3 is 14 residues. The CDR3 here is CASSTRKGAYGYTF. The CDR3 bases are TGTGCCAGCAGCACACGAAAGGGGGCGTATGGCTACACCTTC.